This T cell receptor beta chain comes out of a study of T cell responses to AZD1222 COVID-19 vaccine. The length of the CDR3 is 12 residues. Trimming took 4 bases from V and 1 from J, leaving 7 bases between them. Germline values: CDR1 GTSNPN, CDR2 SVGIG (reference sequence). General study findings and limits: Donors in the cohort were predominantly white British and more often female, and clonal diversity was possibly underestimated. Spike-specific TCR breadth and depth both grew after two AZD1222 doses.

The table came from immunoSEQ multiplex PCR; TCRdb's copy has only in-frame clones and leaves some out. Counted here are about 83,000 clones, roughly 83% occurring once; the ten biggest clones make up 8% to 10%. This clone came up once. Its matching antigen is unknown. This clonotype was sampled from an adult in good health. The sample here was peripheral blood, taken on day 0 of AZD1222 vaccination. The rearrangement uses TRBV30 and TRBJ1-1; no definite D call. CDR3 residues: CAWNDGNTEAFF. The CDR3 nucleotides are TGTGCCTGGAACGACGGGAACACTGAAGCTTTCTTT.